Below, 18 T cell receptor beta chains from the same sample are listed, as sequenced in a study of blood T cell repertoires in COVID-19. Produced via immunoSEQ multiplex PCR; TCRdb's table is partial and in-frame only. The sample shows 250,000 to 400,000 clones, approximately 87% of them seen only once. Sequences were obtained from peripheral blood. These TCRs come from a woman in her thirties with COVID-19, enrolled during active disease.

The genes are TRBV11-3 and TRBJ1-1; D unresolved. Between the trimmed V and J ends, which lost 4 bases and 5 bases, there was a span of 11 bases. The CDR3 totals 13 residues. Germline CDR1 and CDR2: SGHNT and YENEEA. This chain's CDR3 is CASSSRGWTEAFF. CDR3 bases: TGTGCCAGCAGCTCAAGAGGGTGGACTGAAGCTTTCTTT.

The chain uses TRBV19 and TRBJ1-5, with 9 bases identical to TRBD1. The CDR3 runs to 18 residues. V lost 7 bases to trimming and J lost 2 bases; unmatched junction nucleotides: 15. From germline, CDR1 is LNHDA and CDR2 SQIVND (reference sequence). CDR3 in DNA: TGTGCCAGTAATACCGGGACAGGGATTAGTGGTGGCAATCAGCCCCAGCATTTT. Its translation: CASNTGTGISGGNQPQHF.

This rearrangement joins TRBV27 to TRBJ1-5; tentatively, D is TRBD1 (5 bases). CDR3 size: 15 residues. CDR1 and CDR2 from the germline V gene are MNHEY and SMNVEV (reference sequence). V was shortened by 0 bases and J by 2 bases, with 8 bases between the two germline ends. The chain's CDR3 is CASSLSGEGNQPQHF. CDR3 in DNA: TGTGCCAGCAGTTTATCGGGGGAGGGCAATCAGCCCCAGCATTTT.

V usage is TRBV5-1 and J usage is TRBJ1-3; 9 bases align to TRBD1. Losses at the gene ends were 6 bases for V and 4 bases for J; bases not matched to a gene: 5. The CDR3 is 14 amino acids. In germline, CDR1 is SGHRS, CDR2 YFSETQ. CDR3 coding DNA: TGCGCCAGCATTTACAGGGGGCGCGGAAACACCATATATTTT. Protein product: CASIYRGRGNTIYF.

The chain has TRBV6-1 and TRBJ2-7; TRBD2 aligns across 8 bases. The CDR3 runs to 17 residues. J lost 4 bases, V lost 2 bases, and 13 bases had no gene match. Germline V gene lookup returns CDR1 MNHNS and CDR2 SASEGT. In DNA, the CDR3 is TGTGCCAGCAGTGAAAGTTTCTCGGCGGGAGGATCGTACGAGCAGTACTTC. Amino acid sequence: CASSESFSAGGSYEQYF.

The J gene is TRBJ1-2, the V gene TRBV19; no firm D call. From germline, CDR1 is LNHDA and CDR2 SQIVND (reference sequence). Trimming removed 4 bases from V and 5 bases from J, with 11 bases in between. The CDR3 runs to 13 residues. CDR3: CASSTRSSYGYTF. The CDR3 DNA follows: TGTGCCAGTAGTACACGGAGCTCTTATGGCTACACCTTC. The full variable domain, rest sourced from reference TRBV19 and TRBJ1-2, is DGGITQSPKYLFRKEGQNVTLSCEQNLNHDAMYWYRQDPGQGLRLIYYSQIVNDFQKGDIAEGYSVSREKKESFPLTVTSAQKNPTAFYLCASSTRSSYGYTFGSGTRLTVV.

In DNA form, the CDR3 reads TGTGCCACCAGTGATTATGACAGGGGGGCTAACTATGGCTACACCTTC. It codes for CATSDYDRGANYGYTF. The chain has TRBV24-1 and TRBJ1-2; 9 nucleotides match TRBD1. This CDR3 has 16 amino acids. With 2 bases clipped from V and 0 bases from J, the junction kept 3 bases outside the gene matches. In germline, CDR1 is KGHDR, CDR2 SFDVKD.

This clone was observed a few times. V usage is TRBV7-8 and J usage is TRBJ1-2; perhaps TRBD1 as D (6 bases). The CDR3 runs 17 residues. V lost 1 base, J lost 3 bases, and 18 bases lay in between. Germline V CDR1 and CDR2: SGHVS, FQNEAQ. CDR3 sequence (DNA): TGTGCCAGCAGCTTAGTAATTCTTCCGAAGGGGGACTATGGCTACACCTTC. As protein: CASSLVILPKGDYGYTF.

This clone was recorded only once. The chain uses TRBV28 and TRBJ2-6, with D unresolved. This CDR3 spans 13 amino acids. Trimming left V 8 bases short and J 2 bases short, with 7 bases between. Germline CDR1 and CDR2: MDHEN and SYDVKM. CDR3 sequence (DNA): TGTGCCAGCGGAGCCCCTGGGGCCAACGTCCTGACTTTC. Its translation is CASGAPGANVLTF.

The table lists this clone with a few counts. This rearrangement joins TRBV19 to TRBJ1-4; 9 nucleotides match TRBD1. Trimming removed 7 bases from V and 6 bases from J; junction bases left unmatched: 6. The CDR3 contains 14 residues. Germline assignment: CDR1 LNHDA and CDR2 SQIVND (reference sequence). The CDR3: CASTGTGNYEKLFF. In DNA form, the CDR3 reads TGTGCCAGTACCGGGACAGGGAATTATGAAAAACTGTTTTTT.

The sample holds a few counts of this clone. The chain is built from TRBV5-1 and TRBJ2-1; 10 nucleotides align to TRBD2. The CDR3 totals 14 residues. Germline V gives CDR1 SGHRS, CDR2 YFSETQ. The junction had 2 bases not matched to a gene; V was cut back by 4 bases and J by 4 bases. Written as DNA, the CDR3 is TGCGCCAGCAGCCGGACTAGCGGATACAATGAGCAGTTCTTC. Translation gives CASSRTSGYNEQFF.

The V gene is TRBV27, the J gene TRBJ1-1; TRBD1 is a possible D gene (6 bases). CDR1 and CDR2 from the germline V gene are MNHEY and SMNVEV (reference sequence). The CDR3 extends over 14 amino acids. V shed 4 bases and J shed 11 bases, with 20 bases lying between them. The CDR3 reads CASSYRASPTGAFF. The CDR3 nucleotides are TGTGCCAGCAGTTACAGGGCTTCTCCAACGGGGGCTTTCTTT.

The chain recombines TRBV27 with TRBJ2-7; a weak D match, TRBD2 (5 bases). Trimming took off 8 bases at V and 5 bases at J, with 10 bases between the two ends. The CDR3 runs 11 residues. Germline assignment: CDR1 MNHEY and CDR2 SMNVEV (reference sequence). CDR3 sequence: CASLNGNEQYF. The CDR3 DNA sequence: TGTGCCAGCCTTAACGGGAACGAGCAGTACTTC.

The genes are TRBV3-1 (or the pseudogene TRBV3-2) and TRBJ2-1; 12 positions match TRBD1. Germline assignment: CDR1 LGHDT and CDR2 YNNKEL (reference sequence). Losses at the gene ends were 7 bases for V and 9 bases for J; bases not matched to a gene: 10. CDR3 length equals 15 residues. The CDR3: CASTTHGTGGPEQFF. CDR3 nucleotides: TGTGCCAGCACCACACATGGGACAGGGGGCCCTGAGCAGTTCTTC.

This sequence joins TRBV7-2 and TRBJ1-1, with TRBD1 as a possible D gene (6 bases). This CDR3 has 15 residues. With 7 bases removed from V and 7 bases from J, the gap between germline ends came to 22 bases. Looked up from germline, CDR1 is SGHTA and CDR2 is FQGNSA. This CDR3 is CASTRQTGIGDEAFF. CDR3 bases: TGTGCCAGCACCCGACAAACAGGGATAGGGGATGAAGCTTTCTTT.

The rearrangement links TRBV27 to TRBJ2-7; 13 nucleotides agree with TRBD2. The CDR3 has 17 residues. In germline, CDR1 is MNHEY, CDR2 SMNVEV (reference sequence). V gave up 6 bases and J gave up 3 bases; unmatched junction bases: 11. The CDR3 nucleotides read TGTGCCAGCAGCCAACGGACTAGCGGGAGCGTGGGCTACGAGCAGTACTTC. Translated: CASSQRTSGSVGYEQYF.

CDR3 in DNA: TGCAGCGCCCGGGGCACAGATACGCAGTATTTT. It is translated as CSARGTDTQYF. The rearrangement uses TRBV29-1 and TRBJ2-3; no definite D call. V lost 7 bases and J 1 base, leaving 6 bases between the germline ends. The CDR3 loop spans 11 amino acids. The V gene's germline CDR1 is SQVTM and CDR2 ANQGSEA.

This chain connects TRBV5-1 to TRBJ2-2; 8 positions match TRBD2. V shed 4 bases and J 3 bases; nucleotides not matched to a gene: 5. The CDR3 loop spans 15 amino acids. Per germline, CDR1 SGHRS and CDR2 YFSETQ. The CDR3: CASSILAADTGELFF. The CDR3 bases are TGCGCCAGCAGCATACTAGCGGCCGACACCGGGGAGCTGTTTTTT.